The clone carrying this T cell receptor (beta chain) was seen only once. This sample is drawn from a study of shared clonotypes between healthy human individuals. Germline lookup yields CDR1 MNHEY and CDR2 SVGAGI. CDR3 length equals 14 residues. Trimming shortened V by 0 bases and J by 3 bases, and 9 bases separated the two germline ends. Generated by immunoSEQ multiplex PCR, the TCRdb table keeps only in-frame clones and is missing some. The table records roughly 720,000 clones, around 91% of them present only once. The sequencing sample was made of memory CD8+ T cells from PBMCs. The subset was: CD45RO+ cells pooled with CCR7-negative TemRA cells. The source is a man younger than 35 in good health. Some clones in this sample may be carry-over from other donors' samples. The chain uses TRBV6-5 and TRBJ2-7, with a possible D match to TRBD1 (5 bases). The CDR3 here is CASSYSDRHYEQYF. CDR3 nucleotides: TGTGCCAGCAGTTACTCAGACAGACACTACGAGCAGTACTTC.